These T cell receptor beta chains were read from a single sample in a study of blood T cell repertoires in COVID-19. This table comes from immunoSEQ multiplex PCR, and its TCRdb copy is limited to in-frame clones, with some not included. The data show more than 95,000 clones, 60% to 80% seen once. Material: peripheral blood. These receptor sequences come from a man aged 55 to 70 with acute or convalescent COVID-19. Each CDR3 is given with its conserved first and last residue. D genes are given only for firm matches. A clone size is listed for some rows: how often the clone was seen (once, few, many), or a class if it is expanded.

CDR3nt: TGCAGCGTTGAAGGCAGGGGAGAGGAGGTGACCTTC
CDR3aa: CSVEGRGEEVTF
v_gene: TRBV29-1
d_gene: NA
abundance: NA
j_gene: TRBJ1-2

CDR3nt: TGCGCCAGCAGTGAGTCGACTTCCGCTAACTATGGCTACACCTTC
CDR3aa: CASSESTSANYGYTF
v_gene: TRBV10-2
d_gene: NA
abundance: NA
j_gene: TRBJ1-2

CDR3nt: TGTGCCAGCTCACCTCGGGAAAGCACAGATACGCAGTATTTT
CDR3aa: CASSPRESTDTQYF
v_gene: TRBV18
d_gene: NA
abundance: NA
j_gene: TRBJ2-3

CDR3nt: TGTGCCAGCAGCGAAACGGGGTTCGCAAACACTGAAGCTTTCTTT
CDR3aa: CASSETGFANTEAFF
v_gene: TRBV2
d_gene: NA
abundance: NA
j_gene: TRBJ1-1

CDR3nt: TGTGCCAGCAGCCCTCCGGGACAGCGAAATTCACCCCTCCACTTT
CDR3aa: CASSPPGQRNSPLHF
v_gene: TRBV7-9
d_gene: TRBD1
abundance: many
j_gene: TRBJ1-6

CDR3nt: TGTGCCAGCCTTAAGGGGGCAGGGGGCTACACCTTC
CDR3aa: CASLKGAGGYTF
v_gene: TRBV6-5
d_gene: TRBD1
abundance: NA
j_gene: TRBJ1-2

CDR3nt: TGTGCCAGCCCCATAGCGGGAGGGCCGACCGGGGAGCTGTTTTTT
CDR3aa: CASPIAGGPTGELFF
v_gene: TRBV27
d_gene: TRBD2
abundance: NA
j_gene: TRBJ2-2

CDR3nt: TGTGCCAGTAGTGAAGTTGGACAGGGGAACTATGGCTACACCTTC
CDR3aa: CASSEVGQGNYGYTF
v_gene: TRBV19
d_gene: TRBD1
abundance: NA
j_gene: TRBJ1-2

CDR3nt: TGTGCCAGCAGAGGACAGTCGGGCAATGAGCAGTTCTTC
CDR3aa: CASRGQSGNEQFF
v_gene: TRBV12-3/TRBV12-4
d_gene: NA
abundance: NA
j_gene: TRBJ2-1

CDR3nt: TGCGCCAGCAGCTCAGAGGTGTCAGATACGCAGTATTTT
CDR3aa: CASSSEVSDTQYF
v_gene: TRBV5-1
d_gene: NA
abundance: NA
j_gene: TRBJ2-3

CDR3nt: TGTGCCAGCAGCTTAGGCAGCGGGAGATCGGATGAGCAGTTCTTC
CDR3aa: CASSLGSGRSDEQFF
v_gene: TRBV11-2
d_gene: TRBD2
abundance: NA
j_gene: TRBJ2-1

CDR3nt: TGCGCCAGCAGCGCGCGGACAGGAGCGAACACTGAAGCTTTCTTT
CDR3aa: CASSARTGANTEAFF
v_gene: TRBV5-1
d_gene: TRBD1
abundance: NA
j_gene: TRBJ1-1

CDR3nt: TGTGCCAGCAGCCAAGGAGTAAGGAGGGGCTACACCTTC
CDR3aa: CASSQGVRRGYTF
v_gene: TRBV3-1/TRBV3-2
d_gene: NA
abundance: once
j_gene: TRBJ1-2

CDR3nt: TGTGCCAGCAGCTTAGACCCGAGCTATGGCTACACCTTC
CDR3aa: CASSLDPSYGYTF
v_gene: TRBV11-3
d_gene: NA
abundance: NA
j_gene: TRBJ1-2

CDR3nt: TGTGCCAGCAGTGAATCTGCTAGCGGGTCGAACACCGGGGAGCTGTTTTTT
CDR3aa: CASSESASGSNTGELFF
v_gene: TRBV25-1
d_gene: TRBD2
abundance: few
j_gene: TRBJ2-2

CDR3nt: TGCGCCAGCAGCTTGAGCACAGGGCCGTCCGCTGAAGCTTTCTTT
CDR3aa: CASSLSTGPSAEAFF
v_gene: TRBV5-1
d_gene: NA
abundance: NA
j_gene: TRBJ1-1

CDR3nt: TGTGCCTGGAGTTCTCCGGGACAATACTCCTACGAGCAGTACTTC
CDR3aa: CAWSSPGQYSYEQYF
v_gene: TRBV30
d_gene: NA
abundance: many
j_gene: TRBJ2-7

CDR3nt: TGCGCCAGCAGCACCGGTAACTATGGCTACACCTTC
CDR3aa: CASSTGNYGYTF
v_gene: TRBV5-1
d_gene: NA
abundance: few
j_gene: TRBJ1-2

CDR3nt: TGTGCCTGGAGGGCGGACAGAAATTCACCCCTCCACTTT
CDR3aa: CAWRADRNSPLHF
v_gene: TRBV30
d_gene: NA
abundance: NA
j_gene: TRBJ1-6

CDR3nt: TGCGCCAGCAGCTCCTCGGGGAACTATTACACTGAAGCTTTCTTT
CDR3aa: CASSSSGNYYTEAFF
v_gene: TRBV5-1
d_gene: NA
abundance: NA
j_gene: TRBJ1-1

CDR3nt: TGTGCCAGCGGGACAGCCGGATTTGGCTACACCTTC
CDR3aa: CASGTAGFGYTF
v_gene: TRBV9
d_gene: TRBD1
abundance: few
j_gene: TRBJ1-2

CDR3nt: TGTGCCAGTAGGATGGGACTAGGGCGAGGATACGAGCAGTACTTC
CDR3aa: CASRMGLGRGYEQYF
v_gene: TRBV19
d_gene: TRBD2
abundance: NA
j_gene: TRBJ2-7

CDR3nt: TGTGCCAGCAGCATGTTTACCGGGACAGCGAACACTGAAGCTTTCTTT
CDR3aa: CASSMFTGTANTEAFF
v_gene: TRBV7-8
d_gene: TRBD1
abundance: few
j_gene: TRBJ1-1

CDR3nt: TGTGCCAGCAGCCACTGGACAGGGACGAGGAACACTGAAGCTTTCTTT
CDR3aa: CASSHWTGTRNTEAFF
v_gene: TRBV14
d_gene: TRBD1
abundance: NA
j_gene: TRBJ1-1

CDR3nt: TGTGCCAGCAGCGCCCTTTTAAGCGGGAGGAGGTATGAGCAGTTCTTC
CDR3aa: CASSALLSGRRYEQFF
v_gene: TRBV13
d_gene: TRBD2
abundance: NA
j_gene: TRBJ2-1

CDR3nt: TGTGCCAGCTCACCAACGGCGGTCCATGGCTACACCTTC
CDR3aa: CASSPTAVHGYTF
v_gene: TRBV18
d_gene: NA
abundance: NA
j_gene: TRBJ1-2

CDR3nt: TGTGCCAGCAGTGAAGCGAGGTACCTACCGCGTTATAATTCACCCCTCCACTTT
CDR3aa: CASSEARYLPRYNSPLHF
v_gene: TRBV6-1
d_gene: NA
abundance: NA
j_gene: TRBJ1-6

CDR3nt: TGTGCCAGCAGCGTGAATACAGGCGGCGGGGAGCTGTTTTTT
CDR3aa: CASSVNTGGGELFF
v_gene: TRBV9
d_gene: NA
abundance: once
j_gene: TRBJ2-2

CDR3nt: TGTGCCAGCAGTCATCAACTGCCGGGACAGGGGAGGGGCTACACCTTC
CDR3aa: CASSHQLPGQGRGYTF
v_gene: TRBV11-2
d_gene: TRBD1
abundance: NA
j_gene: TRBJ1-2

CDR3nt: TGTGCCAGCCGGGGACTAGCGAGGAACGAGCAGTACTTC
CDR3aa: CASRGLARNEQYF
v_gene: TRBV11-2
d_gene: TRBD2
abundance: NA
j_gene: TRBJ2-7

CDR3nt: TGTGCCACCAGGGGGGCGGGGGCGAACACCGGGGAGCTGTTTTTT
CDR3aa: CATRGAGANTGELFF
v_gene: TRBV24-1
d_gene: NA
abundance: NA
j_gene: TRBJ2-2

CDR3nt: TGTGCCAGCAGCCCCGGAGGGAAGGGGAGCTACACCTTC
CDR3aa: CASSPGGKGSYTF
v_gene: TRBV9
d_gene: NA
abundance: NA
j_gene: TRBJ1-2

CDR3nt: TGTGCCAGCAGTTTTCTTAGCGGGAGGGCCTCTGGGGCCAACGTCCTGACTTTC
CDR3aa: CASSFLSGRASGANVLTF
v_gene: TRBV27
d_gene: TRBD2
abundance: once
j_gene: TRBJ2-6

CDR3nt: TGTGCCAGCAGCCTAGGGACTAGCGTTCAAGAGACCCAGTACTTC
CDR3aa: CASSLGTSVQETQYF
v_gene: TRBV7-3
d_gene: TRBD2
abundance: NA
j_gene: TRBJ2-5

CDR3nt: TGTGCCAGCAGTTTAAATTCTATAGCTTTCTTT
CDR3aa: CASSLNSIAFF
v_gene: TRBV12-3/TRBV12-4
d_gene: NA
abundance: NA
j_gene: TRBJ1-1